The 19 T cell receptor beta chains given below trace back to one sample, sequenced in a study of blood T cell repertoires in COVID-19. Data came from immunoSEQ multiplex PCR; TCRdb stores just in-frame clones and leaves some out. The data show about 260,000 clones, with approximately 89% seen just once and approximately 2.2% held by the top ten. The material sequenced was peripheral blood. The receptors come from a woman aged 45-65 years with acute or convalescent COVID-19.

The DNA for the CDR3 is TGCAGCGTTGGTCAGACTAGCGGGAGCACAGATACGCAGTATTTT. Its protein product is CSVGQTSGSTDTQYF. This chain connects TRBV29-1 to TRBJ2-3, with 10 bases matching TRBD2. CDR3 size: 15 residues. Germline assignment: CDR1 SQVTM and CDR2 ANQGSEA. Trimming removed 4 bases from V and 0 bases from J; junction bases left unmatched: 4.

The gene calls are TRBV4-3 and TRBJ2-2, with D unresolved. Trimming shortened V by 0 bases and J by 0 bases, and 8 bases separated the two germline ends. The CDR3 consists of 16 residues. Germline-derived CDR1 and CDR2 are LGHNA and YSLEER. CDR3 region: CASSQETGSNTGELFF. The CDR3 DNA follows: TGCGCCAGCAGCCAAGAGACCGGGTCGAACACCGGGGAGCTGTTTTTT.

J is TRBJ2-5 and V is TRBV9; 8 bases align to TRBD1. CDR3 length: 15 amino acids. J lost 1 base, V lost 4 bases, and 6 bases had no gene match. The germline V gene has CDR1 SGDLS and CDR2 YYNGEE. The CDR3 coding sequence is TGTGCCAGCAGCACCGAGGACAGGGCCCAAGAGACCCAGTACTTC. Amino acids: CASSTEDRAQETQYF.

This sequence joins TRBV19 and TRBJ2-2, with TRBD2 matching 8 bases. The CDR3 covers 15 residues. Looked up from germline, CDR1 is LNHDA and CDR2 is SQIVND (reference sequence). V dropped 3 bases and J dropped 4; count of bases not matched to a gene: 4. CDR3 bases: TGTGCCAGTAGTATTACAGCGGGAGTCACCGGGGAGCTGTTTTTT. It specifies CASSITAGVTGELFF. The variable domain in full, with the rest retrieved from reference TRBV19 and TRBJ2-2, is DGGITQSPKYLFRKEGQNVTLSCEQNLNHDAMYWYRQDPGQGLRLIYYSQIVNDFQKGDIAEGYSVSREKKESFPLTVTSAQKNPTAFYLCASSITAGVTGELFFGEGSRLTVL.

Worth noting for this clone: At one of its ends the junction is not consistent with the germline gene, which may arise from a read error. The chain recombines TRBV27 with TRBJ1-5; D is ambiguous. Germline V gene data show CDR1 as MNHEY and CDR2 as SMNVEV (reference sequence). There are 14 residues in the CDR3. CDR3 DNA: TGTGCCAGCAGTTTATCGATGGGTAGTCAGGCCCAGCATTTT. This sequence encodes CASSLSMGSQAQHF.

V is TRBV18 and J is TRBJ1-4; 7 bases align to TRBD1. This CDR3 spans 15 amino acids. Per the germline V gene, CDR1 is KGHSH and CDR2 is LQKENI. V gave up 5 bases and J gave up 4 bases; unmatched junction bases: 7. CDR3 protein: CASSKPGQLNEKLFF. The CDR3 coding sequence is TGTGCCAGCTCAAAGCCGGGACAGCTTAATGAAAAACTGTTTTTT.

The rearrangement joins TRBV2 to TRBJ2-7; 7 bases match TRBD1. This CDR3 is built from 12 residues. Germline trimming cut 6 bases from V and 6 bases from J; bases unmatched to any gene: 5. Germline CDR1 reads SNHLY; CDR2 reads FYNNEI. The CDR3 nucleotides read TGTGCCAGCAGGTTACAGGGGTTCGAGCAGTACTTC. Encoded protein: CASRLQGFEQYF.

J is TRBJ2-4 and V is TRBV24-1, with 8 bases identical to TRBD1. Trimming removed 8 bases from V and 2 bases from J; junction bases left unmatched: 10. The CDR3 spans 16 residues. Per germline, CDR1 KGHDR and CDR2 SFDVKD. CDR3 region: CATTETGAGTKNIQYF. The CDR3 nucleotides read TGTGCCACCACAGAGACAGGGGCAGGGACCAAAAACATTCAGTACTTC.

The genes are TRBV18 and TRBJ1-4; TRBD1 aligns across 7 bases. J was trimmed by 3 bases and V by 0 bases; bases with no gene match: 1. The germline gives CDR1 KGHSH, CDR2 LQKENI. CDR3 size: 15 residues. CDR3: CASSPPGQPNEKLFF. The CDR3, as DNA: TGTGCCAGCTCACCACCGGGACAGCCTAATGAAAAACTGTTTTTT.

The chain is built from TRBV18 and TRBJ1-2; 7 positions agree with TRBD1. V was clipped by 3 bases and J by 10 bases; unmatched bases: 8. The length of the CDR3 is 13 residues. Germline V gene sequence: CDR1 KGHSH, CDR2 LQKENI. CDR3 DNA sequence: TGTGCCAGCTCACCCAGACAGGGAGGCTTCTACACCTTC. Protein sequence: CASSPRQGGFYTF.

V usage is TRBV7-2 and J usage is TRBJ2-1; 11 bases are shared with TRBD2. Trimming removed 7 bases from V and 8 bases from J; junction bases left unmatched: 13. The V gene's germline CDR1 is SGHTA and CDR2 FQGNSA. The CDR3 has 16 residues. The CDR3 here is CASTLDTSGSSDEQFF. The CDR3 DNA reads TGTGCCAGCACCCTAGATACTAGCGGGAGTAGCGATGAGCAGTTCTTC.

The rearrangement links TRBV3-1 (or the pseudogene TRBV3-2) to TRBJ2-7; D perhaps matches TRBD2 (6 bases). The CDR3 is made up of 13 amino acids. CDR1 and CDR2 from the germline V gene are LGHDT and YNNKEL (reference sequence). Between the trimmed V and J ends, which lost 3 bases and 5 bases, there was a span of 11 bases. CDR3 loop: CASSQSGVDEQYF. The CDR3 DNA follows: TGTGCCAGCAGCCAGTCGGGGGTGGACGAGCAGTACTTC.

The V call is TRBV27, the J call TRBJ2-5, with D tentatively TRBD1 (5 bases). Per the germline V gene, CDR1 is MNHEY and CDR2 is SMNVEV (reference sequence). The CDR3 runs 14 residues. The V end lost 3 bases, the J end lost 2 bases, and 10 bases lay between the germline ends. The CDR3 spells CASSFPDRQETQYF. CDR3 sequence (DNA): TGTGCCAGCAGTTTCCCAGACAGACAAGAGACCCAGTACTTC.

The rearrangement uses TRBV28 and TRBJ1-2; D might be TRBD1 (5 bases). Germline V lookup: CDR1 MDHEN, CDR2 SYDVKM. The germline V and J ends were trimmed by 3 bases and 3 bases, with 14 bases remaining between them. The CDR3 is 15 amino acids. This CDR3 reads CASSFDNRPYYGYTF. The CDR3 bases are TGTGCCAGCAGTTTTGATAACAGGCCTTACTATGGCTACACCTTC.

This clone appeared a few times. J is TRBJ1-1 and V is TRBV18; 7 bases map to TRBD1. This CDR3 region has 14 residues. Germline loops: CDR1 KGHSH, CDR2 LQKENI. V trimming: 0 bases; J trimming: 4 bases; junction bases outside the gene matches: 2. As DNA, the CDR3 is TGTGCCAGCTCACCACCCGCAGGGGGCACTGAAGCTTTCTTT. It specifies CASSPPAGGTEAFF.

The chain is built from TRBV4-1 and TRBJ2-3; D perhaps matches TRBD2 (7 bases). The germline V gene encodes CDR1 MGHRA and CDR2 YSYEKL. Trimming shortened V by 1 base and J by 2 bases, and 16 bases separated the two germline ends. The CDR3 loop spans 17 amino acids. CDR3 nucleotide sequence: TGCGCCAGCAGCCAAGTGTCGGGGGGACAAAACACAGATACGCAGTATTTT. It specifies CASSQVSGGQNTDTQYF.

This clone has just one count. CDR3 in amino acids: CASRLTSAGELFF. The CDR3 coding sequence is TGTGCCAGCAGACTGACATCCGCCGGGGAGCTGTTTTTT. The rearrangement links TRBV28 to TRBJ2-2; D unclear. V was trimmed by 6 bases and J by 6 bases, leaving 11 bases between them. The V gene's germline CDR1 is MDHEN and CDR2 SYDVKM. The CDR3 is made up of 13 amino acids. The whole variable domain, filled in from reference TRBV28 and TRBJ2-2, reads DVKVTQSSRYLVKRTGEKVFLECVQDMDHENMFWYRQDPGLGLRLIYFSYDVKMKEKGDIPEGYSVSREKKERFSLILESASTNQTSMYLCASRLTSAGELFFGEGSRLTVL.

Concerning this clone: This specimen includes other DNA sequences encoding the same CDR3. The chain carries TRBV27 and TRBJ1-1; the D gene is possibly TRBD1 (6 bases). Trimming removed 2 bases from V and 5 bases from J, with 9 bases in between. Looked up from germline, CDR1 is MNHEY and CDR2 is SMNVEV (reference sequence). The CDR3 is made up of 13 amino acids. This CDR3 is CASSLQGLTEAFF. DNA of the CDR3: TGTGCCAGCAGTTTACAGGGGTTGACTGAAGCTTTCTTT.

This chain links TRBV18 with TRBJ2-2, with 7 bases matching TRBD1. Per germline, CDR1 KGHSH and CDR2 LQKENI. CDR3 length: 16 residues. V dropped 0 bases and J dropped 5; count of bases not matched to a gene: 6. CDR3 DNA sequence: TGTGCCAGCTCACCACCGACAGGGCGAGAGACCGGGGAGCTGTTTTTT. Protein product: CASSPPTGRETGELFF.